Listed below are T cell receptor beta chains from one sample, sequenced in a study of cytomegalovirus exposure and HLA in healthy donors. Sequencing used immunoSEQ multiplex PCR; TCRdb keeps in-frame clones, though not all of them. The sample holds fewer than 100,000 clones, around 80% seen once. The sample taken for sequencing was PBMCs. Source of these receptors: a woman aged 60-75 years in good health and CMV-seronegative. CDR3s include the opening cysteine and the closing phenylalanine or tryptophan. A D gene is named only where the DNA matches it firmly. Clone sizes are given selectively: once, few, many, or a class where the clone is expanded.

clone_size,v_call,j_call,d_call,cdr3_nt,cdr3_aa
NA,TRBV5-6,TRBJ2-3,NA,TGTGCCAGCAGCAGGGGCGAGGGCACAGATACGCAGTATTTT,CASSRGEGTDTQYF
few,TRBV10-3,TRBJ2-1,NA,TGTGCCATCAGTGATTCAACGGGACACCATGAGCAGTTCTTC,CAISDSTGHHEQFF
NA,TRBV7-6,TRBJ1-4,NA,TGTGCCAGCAGCTCGGACAATAATGAAAAACTGTTTTTT,CASSSDNNEKLFF
few,TRBV6-5,TRBJ2-2,NA,TGTGCCAGCAGCCCCCCCGGTACCGGGGAGCTGTTTTTT,CASSPPGTGELFF
NA,TRBV6-1,TRBJ1-3,NA,TGTGCCAGCAGACAGGGTAACGGAAACACCATATATTTT,CASRQGNGNTIYF
NA,TRBV6-5,TRBJ2-1,TRBD2,TGTGCCAGCAGTTTCGTAGCGGGAGTTGGCAATGAGCAGTTCTTC,CASSFVAGVGNEQFF
NA,TRBV4-3,TRBJ1-3,NA,TGCGCCAGCAGCCAAGCCTCAGGGTTGGGAAACACCATATATTTT,CASSQASGLGNTIYF
NA,TRBV6-5,TRBJ2-7,NA,TGTGCCAGCAGTTACCAGCCGGGCTCCTACGAGCAGTACTTC,CASSYQPGSYEQYF
NA,TRBV6-5,TRBJ1-2,TRBD1,TGTGCCAGCAGTCCCCCAGGGGGCGGGAGCTATGGCTACACCTTC,CASSPPGGGSYGYTF
NA,TRBV5-1,TRBJ1-1,NA,TGCGCCAGCAGCATAGTATCGAACACTGAAGCTTTCTTT,CASSIVSNTEAFF
NA,TRBV9,TRBJ2-1,NA,TGTGCCAGCAGCGTAGACTCCCGGATATTGGTAGCTGAGCAGTTCTTC,CASSVDSRILVAEQFF
NA,TRBV18,TRBJ2-7,TRBD2,TGTGCCAGCTCACCAGGGCTAGCGGGGTCTTACTACGAGCAGTACTTC,CASSPGLAGSYYEQYF
NA,TRBV27,TRBJ2-1,NA,TGTGCCAGCAGTTTAGGCGGTAATGAGCAGTTCTTC,CASSLGGNEQFF
NA,TRBV2,TRBJ1-5,NA,TGTGCCAGCAGTGCCGACACTCTGCCTGGTCAGCCCCAGCATTTT,CASSADTLPGQPQHF
NA,TRBV4-1,TRBJ2-7,TRBD2,TGCGCCAGCAGCCAAGAGGTAGGACTAGCGGGAGAGCAGTACTTC,CASSQEVGLAGEQYF
NA,TRBV25-1,TRBJ2-7,NA,TGTGCCAGCAGTTACAGCTACGAGCAGTACTTC,CASSYSYEQYF
NA,TRBV10-3,TRBJ2-5,NA,TGTGCCATCAGTGAAGGAAGGGGGGGAAAAGAGACCCAGTACTTC,CAISEGRGGKETQYF
once,TRBV5-1,TRBJ2-1,TRBD2,TGCGCCAGCAGCTTGGAGCTAGCGGGGATGAATGAGCAGTTCTTC,CASSLELAGMNEQFF